This TCR beta chain was observed in a study of human T cells and chemical hapten exposure. The study's findings and limits: The number of TCRs above 1 in 1000 frequency did not change after DPC sensitization.

Total RNA was extracted from unfractionated whole blood. The CDR3 covers 16 residues. The V end was cut by 1 base, the J end by 1 base, with 11 bases between. Single cDNA molecules in the library carried unique molecular identifiers attached during preparation. TCRdb called the 5' RACE reads again in MiXCR, with one record for every CDR3 protein. The sample lists around 140,000 distinct CDR3 sequences, about 4% occurring once. As to this clonotype: The antigen is undetermined.

The chain couples TRBV12-3 or TRBV12-4 to TRBJ1-5; a weak D match, TRBD1 (5 bases). This sequence originates from a female donor in good health. CDR3 bases: TGTGCCAGCAGTTTAGTTAGGGGTTCCAGCAATCAGCCCCAGCATTTT. Its protein is CASSLVRGSSNQPQHF.